What follows are 24 T cell receptor beta chains derived from one specimen sequenced in a study of T cell clonotyping in hematopoietic cell transplantation. Sequencing was performed with immunoSEQ multiplex PCR; in TCRdb, only in-frame clones are kept and a portion is missing. The sample consists of some 11,000 clones, less than 55% of them appearing once. This specimen was PBMCs, taken 30 days after allogeneic stem cell transplant. These receptor sequences come from a male patient aged 45-59 years who had an allogeneic stem cell transplant from an unrelated donor, so the T cells may come from the graft donor. Some clones in this sample may be carry-over from other donors' samples.

This clone was detected a few times. The J gene is TRBJ1-6, the V gene TRBV5-1, with 8 positions matching TRBD1. J lost 9 bases, V lost 4 bases, and 9 bases had no gene match. In germline, CDR1 is SGHRS, CDR2 YFSETQ. The CDR3 runs 15 residues. CDR3 in DNA: TGCGCCAGCAGCATCATCGACAGGGGTAGTTCACCCCTCCACTTT. This encodes CASSIIDRGSSPLHF.

This sequence joins TRBV30 and TRBJ2-7, with D perhaps TRBD1 (5 bases). The germline V gene encodes CDR1 GTSNPN and CDR2 SVGIG (reference sequence). The CDR3 is made up of 12 amino acids. The V and J ends lost 4 bases and 7 bases respectively, with 14 bases between them. This CDR3 is CAWTGNDWEQYF. In nucleotides, the CDR3 is TGTGCCTGGACAGGGAACGACTGGGAGCAGTACTTC.

The CDR3 nucleotides read TGTGCCAGCAGTCCTTCTGTTGGGAGGCCCTCCTACGAGCAGTACTTC. Translating gives CASSPSVGRPSYEQYF. The chain employs TRBV5-4 and TRBJ2-7; maybe TRBD2 (6 bases). The germline V gene has CDR1 SGHNT and CDR2 YYREEE (reference sequence). The CDR3 is 16 residues long. The V end lost 5 bases, the J end lost 0 bases, and 18 bases lay between the germline ends.

J is TRBJ1-4 and V is TRBV30, with D uncertain. With 3 bases removed from V and 8 bases from J, the gap between germline ends came to 7 bases. This CDR3 comprises 11 residues. Germline CDR1 reads GTSNPN; CDR2 reads SVGIG (reference sequence). The CDR3 DNA reads as TGTGCCTGGAGGACGGGGGAAAAACTGTTTTTT. This encodes CAWRTGEKLFF.

CDR3 nucleotides: TGTGCCAGCAGCTTGGGGGGGTCTGGGGCCAACGTCCTGACTTTC. Translation: CASSLGGSGANVLTF. The gene calls are TRBV5-6 and TRBJ2-6; D tentatively reads TRBD1 or TRBD2 (5 bases each). The CDR3 runs 15 residues. Looked up from germline, CDR1 is SGHDT and CDR2 is YYEEEE. V was cut by 0 bases and J by 1 base, with 5 bases left in between.

This clone was counted only a few times. V gene TRBV28 combines with J gene TRBJ2-7; D remains unclear. Germline V gene lookup returns CDR1 MDHEN and CDR2 SYDVKM. This CDR3 has 12 amino acids. The V end was cut by 2 bases, the J end by 3 bases, with 5 bases between. CDR3 loop: CASSLKDYEQYF. CDR3 sequence (DNA): TGTGCCAGCAGTTTAAAGGACTACGAGCAGTACTTC.

The sample holds one count of this clone. The chain uses TRBV30 and TRBJ1-4; the D is unclear. Germline CDR1 GTSNPN, CDR2 SVGIG (reference sequence). This CDR3 contains 11 residues. V shed 7 bases and J shed 5 bases, with 8 bases lying between them. This CDR3 reads CAYSQNEKLFF. CDR3 coding DNA: TGTGCCTACTCGCAGAATGAAAAACTGTTTTTT.

This chain joins TRBV30 and TRBJ1-2, with D unclear. The ends were cut back, 0 bases at V and 7 bases at J, with 15 bases in the middle. The CDR3 has 14 residues. Germline V gene lookup returns CDR1 GTSNPN and CDR2 SVGIG (reference sequence). The CDR3 loop is CAWSVRGIILGYTF. CDR3 coding DNA: TGTGCCTGGAGTGTACGGGGTATAATCCTTGGCTACACCTTC.

This sequence joins TRBV30 and TRBJ1-2; D gene unclear. Trimming took 3 bases from V and 7 from J, leaving 24 bases between them. Germline lookup yields CDR1 GTSNPN and CDR2 SVGIG (reference sequence). The CDR3 has 16 amino acids. For the CDR3, the DNA is TGTGCCTGGAGAGGAGGGTCTAAAGAGGCGATTTTTGGCTACACCTTC. Protein sequence: CAWRGGSKEAIFGYTF.

This clone was observed once. This chain joins TRBV10-3 and TRBJ2-7; the D gene is possibly TRBD1 (5 bases). Trimming took 0 bases from V and 4 from J, leaving 10 bases between them. Germline assignment: CDR1 ENHRY and CDR2 SYGVKD. The CDR3 is 14 residues long. The CDR3 DNA reads as TGTGCCATCAGTGAGTCGGCAGGGATATACGAGCAGTACTTC. It encodes CAISESAGIYEQYF.

By frequency in the sample, this clone is medium-sized. This rearrangement joins TRBV30 to TRBJ2-7; TRBD1 matches at 7 bases. Germline CDR1 and CDR2: GTSNPN and SVGIG (reference sequence). J gave up 5 bases and V 5 bases, and 9 bases lay outside the gene matches. This CDR3 has 13 residues. CDR3 residues: CAWDRQGVHEQYF. CDR3 DNA: TGTGCCTGGGATCGACAGGGAGTCCACGAGCAGTACTTC.

This clone is labeled as large. The chain links TRBV27 to TRBJ2-7; D unresolved. V lost 0 bases and J 1 base, leaving 7 bases between the germline ends. Germline CDR1 is MNHEY and CDR2 is SMNVEV (reference sequence). CDR3 length: 14 residues. CDR3 sequence (DNA): TGTGCCAGCAGTTTATCGTCCAGATCCTACGAGCAGTACTTC. It translates to CASSLSSRSYEQYF.

The CDR3 DNA reads as TGTGCCAGCAGTGCACCGGGACGTAACAATGAGCAGTTCTTC. This gives the protein CASSAPGRNNEQFF. V gene TRBV2 combines with J gene TRBJ2-1, with D perhaps being TRBD1 or TRBD2 (5 bases each). Between the trimmed V and J ends, which lost 4 bases and 5 bases, there was a span of 12 bases. This CDR3 is 14 amino acids long. Germline-derived CDR1 and CDR2 are SNHLY and FYNNEI.

V usage is TRBV4-1 and J usage is TRBJ1-1; D is uncertain. From germline, CDR1 is MGHRA and CDR2 YSYEKL. The CDR3 runs 15 residues. The V end lost 0 bases, the J end lost 1 base, and 9 bases lay between the germline ends. The CDR3 protein is CASSQDPDQNTEAFF. The CDR3 coding sequence is TGCGCCAGCAGCCAAGATCCGGACCAGAACACTGAAGCTTTCTTT.

This clone was recorded a few times. J is TRBJ1-2 and V is TRBV28, with TRBD1 matching 10 bases. Trimming cost V 2 bases and J 8 bases; bases outside gene matches: 8. CDR3 length: 15 residues. The V gene's germline CDR1 is MDHEN and CDR2 SYDVKM. The CDR3 loop reads CASSLVPRTGGGYTF. The CDR3 DNA sequence: TGTGCCAGCAGTTTAGTTCCCCGGACAGGGGGAGGCTACACCTTC.

The table lists this clone with a few counts. This chain joins TRBV7-6 and TRBJ1-1; D is unresolved. The V gene's germline CDR1 is SGHVS and CDR2 FNYEAQ. CDR3 length: 14 residues. The V end was cut by 0 bases, the J end by 3 bases, with 8 bases between. DNA for the CDR3: TGTGCCAGCAGCTTAGCGGGGATTGACACTGAAGCTTTCTTT. Encoded protein: CASSLAGIDTEAFF.

In this sample, this clone turned up a few times. CDR3 amino acids: CASSQPRATDTQYF. In DNA form, the CDR3 reads TGTGCCAGCAGTCAGCCTAGGGCCACAGATACGCAGTATTTT. The chain recombines TRBV28 with TRBJ2-3; D unresolved. The CDR3 covers 14 residues. The germline CDR1 and CDR2 sequences are MDHEN and SYDVKM. The ends were cut back, 5 bases at V and 2 bases at J, with 11 bases in the middle.

This chain uses TRBV19 with TRBJ2-7; 11 bases are a match to TRBD2. CDR3 size: 14 residues. V was pared by 7 bases and J by 3 bases, with 5 bases of the junction left unmatched. Germline values: CDR1 LNHDA, CDR2 SQIVND (reference sequence). In nucleotides, the CDR3 is TGTGCCAGTACTGACGGGACTAGCGGCTACGAGCAGTACTTC. This sequence encodes CASTDGTSGYEQYF.

This clone was found once. The J gene is TRBJ1-2, the V gene TRBV7-6, with 7 bases matching TRBD1. The CDR3 contains 14 residues. In germline, CDR1 is SGHVS, CDR2 FNYEAQ. V gave up 5 bases and J gave up 0 bases; unmatched junction bases: 3. CDR3: CASSPDRANYGYTF. DNA for the CDR3: TGTGCCAGCAGCCCTGACAGGGCTAACTATGGCTACACCTTC.

The chain links TRBV30 to TRBJ1-5; weak D call: TRBD1 (5 bases). The CDR3 is made up of 15 amino acids. Germline lookup yields CDR1 GTSNPN and CDR2 SVGIG (reference sequence). The V gene lost 0 bases and the J gene lost 3 bases, with 12 bases spanning the gap. The CDR3 region is CAWSVSGMINQPQHF. CDR3 sequence (DNA): TGTGCCTGGAGTGTATCAGGGATGATCAATCAGCCCCAGCATTTT.

This clone turned up a few times. An end of the junction does not agree with germline; a read error may underlie this. V gene TRBV30 combines with J gene TRBJ1-5; possibly TRBD1 for D (5 bases). From germline, CDR1 is GTSNPN and CDR2 SVGIG (reference sequence). This CDR3 is 13 amino acids long. CDR3: CARRGRGNQPQHF. The DNA of the CDR3 is TGTGCCCGGAGGGGTAGAGGCAATCAGCCCCAGCATTTT.

Regarding this clone: A read error may produce the germline difference seen at one junction end. The chain combines TRBV5-1 with TRBJ2-5; tentatively, D is TRBD2 (6 bases). This CDR3 has 16 amino acids. Germline CDR1 and CDR2: SGHRS and YFSETQ. The CDR3 nucleotides are TGCGCCAGCAGCTTAATCGGGAAGGAGGGTCAAGAGGCCCAGTACTTC. Translation gives CASSLIGKEGQEAQYF.

The rearrangement uses TRBV5-4 and TRBJ2-7, with D unclear. The V gene lost 2 bases and the J gene lost 0 bases, with 12 bases spanning the gap. This CDR3 comprises 15 residues. CDR1 is SGHNT, CDR2 YYREEE, per germline (reference sequence). CDR3 coding DNA: TGTGCCAGCAGCTTTGGCGGAGACGACTCCTACGAGCAGTACTTC. Amino acids: CASSFGGDDSYEQYF.

The chain is built from TRBV4-3 and TRBJ2-3; no clear D gene. The ends were cut back, 4 bases at V and 4 bases at J, with 6 bases in the middle. In germline, CDR1 is LGHNA, CDR2 YSLEER. The CDR3 length is 12 residues. The CDR3 sequence: CASSREPDTQYF. CDR3 bases: TGCGCCAGCAGCCGTGAGCCAGATACGCAGTATTTT.